This T cell receptor beta chain was obtained from a study of T cell changes during pregnancy in multiple sclerosis. Data came from immunoSEQ multiplex PCR; TCRdb stores just in-frame clones and leaves some out. Of tens of thousands of clones in the sample, approximately 95% were seen once. The CDR3 is made up of 14 amino acids. Trimming removed 5 bases from V and 5 bases from J; junction bases left unmatched: 6. Germline-derived CDR1 and CDR2 are SGHTA and FQGNSA. The V call is TRBV7-2, the J call TRBJ2-5; 9 positions match TRBD1. The starting material was CD4+ T cells from peripheral blood mononuclear cells, obtained after pregnancy. This TCR was recovered from a female donor with multiple sclerosis, enrolled in a pregnancy study. CDR3 loop: CASSPTGGRETQYF. CDR3 sequence (DNA): TGTGCCAGCAGCCCGACAGGGGGTCGGGAGACCCAGTACTTC. Complete variable domain (other parts from reference TRBV7-2 and TRBJ2-5): GAGVSQSPSNKVTEKGKDVELRCDPISGHTALYWYRQSLGQGLEFLIYFQGNSAPDKSGLPSDRFSAERTGGSVSTLTIQRTQQEDSAVYLCASSPTGGRETQYFGPGTRLLVL.